This TCR beta chain was captured by sequencing in a study of regulatory T cells. General study results and limits: In CD3G-deficient patients, conventional CD4+ T cells were enriched for hydrophobic CDR3 residues at positions 6 and 7. Patient repertoires had restricted TRB V-J pairs and skewed V and J usage, most in Tregs.

The primer mix had 52 TRBV and 13 TRBJ primers. The repertoire was sequenced with immunoSEQ multiplex PCR; TCRdb's copy has only in-frame clones and lacks some. The repertoire holds some 31,000 clones, approximately 93% seen once, with 0.75% to 1% in the top ten. Germline loops: CDR1 MNHEY, CDR2 SVGAGI. V shed 5 bases and J shed 4 bases, with 14 bases lying between them. The CDR3 loop spans 14 amino acids. To note about this clone: Its antigen is not known.

At testing, patients were 2 to 39 years old, with reduced naive and increased memory T-cell proportions. Sorting split CD4+ cells into CD25-high CD127-low Tregs and CD25-low CD127-high conventional T cells. The genes are TRBV6-5 and TRBJ1-2; D gene ambiguous. This receptor was taken from a child under 10 years old with CD3G deficiency. The sequenced material came from conventional CD4+ T cells sorted from blood. The CDR3 nucleotides are TGTGCCAGCAGTCAGGCCCCCAGCACCTATGGCTACACCTTC. Protein product: CASSQAPSTYGYTF.